The clone carrying this T cell receptor beta chain was found a few times. Deletions cut 2 bases from V and 3 bases from J, with 10 bases between. This CDR3 is built from 14 residues. Germline assignment: CDR1 SGHTA and CDR2 FQGNSA. Through a sample-barcoded 5' primer and a J-beta primer mix, a second PCR was run for roughly 7 to 11 cycles. The authors tagged each cDNA molecule using a template-switch adaptor with 12 random nucleotides. One entry per CDR3 protein results from TCRdb running MiXCR on the 5' RACE reads. Among over 300,000 distinct CDR3 sequences listed, approximately 47% were seen once. These data originate in a study of blood T cells in healthy people across ages.

The chain is built from TRBV7-2 and TRBJ2-5; D remains ambiguous. This receptor was identified in a man aged 60-69 years in good health. What was sequenced was blood. The CDR3 spells CASSLSSAEETQYF. CDR3 sequence (DNA): TGTGCCAGCAGCTTAAGTTCTGCGGAAGAGACCCAGTACTTC.